The 15 T cell receptor beta chains below were found in one sample sequenced in a study of blood T cell repertoires in COVID-19. The assay was immunoSEQ multiplex PCR, and TCRdb's table has in-frame clones only and misses some. The table lists approximately 50,000 clones, around 79% of them singletons. Sequenced: peripheral blood. Source of these receptors: a man aged 65-85 years with acute or convalescent COVID-19.

The genes are TRBV5-5 and TRBJ2-2; TRBD1 agrees at 10 bases. This CDR3 has 15 amino acids. Trimming cost V 3 bases and J 4 bases; bases outside gene matches: 3. The germline V gene has CDR1 SGHKS and CDR2 YYEKEE (reference sequence). The CDR3 sequence: CASSWDRGLTGELFF. CDR3 nucleotide sequence: TGTGCCAGCAGCTGGGACAGGGGTCTCACCGGGGAGCTGTTTTTT.

CDR3 residues: CASRNQINTEAFF. The CDR3 DNA reads TGTGCCAGCAGAAATCAGATTAACACTGAAGCTTTCTTT. The rearrangement links TRBV7-8 to TRBJ1-1; D remains ambiguous. The germline CDR1 and CDR2 sequences are SGHVS and FQNEAQ. V was cut by 6 bases and J by 2 bases, with 10 bases left in between. The CDR3 runs to 13 residues.

The chain is built from TRBV5-4 and TRBJ2-3; 11 bases line up with TRBD1. The CDR3 extends over 15 amino acids. Trimming at V came to 3 bases and at J to 6 bases, leaving 6 bases not matched to a gene. Germline CDR1 reads SGHNT; CDR2 reads YYREEE (reference sequence). CDR3 coding DNA: TGTGCCAGCAGCTCAGGACAGGGGGCGAGGGATACGCAGTATTTT. Protein product: CASSSGQGARDTQYF.

This chain uses TRBV7-3 with TRBJ2-2; maybe TRBD1 (5 bases). Trimming left V 5 bases short and J 7 bases short, with 17 bases between. Germline V lookup: CDR1 SGHTA, CDR2 FQGTGA. This CDR3 is built from 15 residues. The CDR3 loop is CASSPSGLDGGELFF. CDR3 nucleotides: TGTGCCAGCAGCCCGTCAGGGCTTGATGGCGGGGAGCTGTTTTTT.

V gene TRBV27 combines with J gene TRBJ2-7; 11 positions match TRBD2. V shed 1 base and J 6 bases; nucleotides not matched to a gene: 2. Germline-derived CDR1 and CDR2 are MNHEY and SMNVEV (reference sequence). The CDR3 spans 14 residues. In DNA, the CDR3 is TGTGCCAGCAGTTTATTACTAGCGGGGGCCGAGCAGTACTTC. Encoded protein: CASSLLLAGAEQYF.

This clone was observed once. This chain links TRBV6-5 with TRBJ1-5; TRBD1 matches 7 bases. The ends lost 6 bases at V and 4 bases at J; junction bases unmatched: 6. This CDR3 is built from 14 residues. CDR1 MNHEY and CDR2 SVGAGI come from the germline V gene. In DNA, the CDR3 is TGTGCCAGCAGCCCGACAGGGCGGAATCAGCCCCAGCATTTT. This translates into CASSPTGRNQPQHF.

This chain links TRBV6-1 with TRBJ2-1; D is uncertain. Germline V lookup: CDR1 MNHNS, CDR2 SASEGT. CDR3 size: 15 residues. The V gene lost 2 bases and the J gene lost 0 bases, with 8 bases spanning the gap. CDR3 amino acids: CASSELLISYNEQFF. The CDR3 DNA reads as TGTGCCAGCAGTGAACTCCTTATCTCCTACAATGAGCAGTTCTTC.

The V and J genes are TRBV12-3 or TRBV12-4 and TRBJ1-2, with 7 bases fitting TRBD1. V lost 5 bases to trimming and J lost 2 bases; unmatched junction nucleotides: 2. The CDR3 runs 13 residues. As DNA, the CDR3 is TGTGCCAGCAGTATGGGACAGAACTATGGCTACACCTTC. This codes for CASSMGQNYGYTF.

This clone showed up just once. The CDR3 loop is CASGLGQTNQPQHF. The CDR3 coding sequence is TGTGCTAGTGGTTTGGGGCAGACAAATCAGCCCCAGCATTTT. The chain employs TRBV12-5 and TRBJ1-5; D remains unclear. CDR1 and CDR2 from the germline V gene are LGHNT and FRNRAP. The germline V and J ends were trimmed by 1 base and 4 bases, with 8 bases remaining between them. This CDR3 is built from 14 residues.

This clone was detected only once. The V and J genes are TRBV5-6 and TRBJ2-1, with TRBD2 identical over 8 bases. Germline CDR1 reads SGHDT; CDR2 reads YYEEEE. The V and J ends lost 0 bases and 9 bases, in that order; junction bases with no gene match: 8. This CDR3 is 15 amino acids long. The CDR3 sequence: CASSLEVAGKSEQFF. CDR3 DNA: TGTGCCAGCAGCTTGGAGGTAGCGGGAAAGAGTGAGCAGTTCTTC.

This clone was found a few times. The J gene is TRBJ2-5, the V gene TRBV7-8; tentatively, D is TRBD2 (6 bases). Trimming left V 6 bases short and J 0 bases short, with 11 bases between. The CDR3 consists of 14 residues. Germline V gives CDR1 SGHVS, CDR2 FQNEAQ. This CDR3 is CASRYRGYQETQYF. CDR3 DNA: TGTGCCAGCAGATACCGGGGGTACCAAGAGACCCAGTACTTC.

Here the CDR3 reads CASSTLDTGDNSPLHF. In DNA, the CDR3 is TGTGCCAGCAGTACATTAGACACGGGGGATAATTCACCCCTCCACTTT. The chain has TRBV21-1 and TRBJ1-6. TRBV21-1 is classified as a pseudogene. This CDR3 spans 16 amino acids.

The J gene is TRBJ1-1, the V gene TRBV4-1; D gene unclear. Germline V CDR1 and CDR2: MGHRA, YSYEKL. With 4 bases removed from V and 11 bases from J, the gap between germline ends came to 11 bases. The CDR3 spans 11 residues. The CDR3 coding sequence is TGCGCCAGCAGCCCCGGAGAGGCCGCTTTCTTT. Amino acid sequence: CASSPGEAAFF.

The rearrangement joins TRBV12-3 or TRBV12-4 to TRBJ1-3; possibly TRBD1 for D (5 bases). Trimming took 6 bases from V and 0 from J, leaving 6 bases between them. The CDR3 sequence is 13 residues long. The CDR3, as DNA: TGTGCCAGCAGCGGGGGCTCTGGAAACACCATATATTTT. As protein: CASSGGSGNTIYF.

The chain has TRBV5-4 and TRBJ2-1; the D is unclear. Between the trimmed V and J ends, which lost 1 base and 8 bases, there was a span of 13 bases. Germline values: CDR1 SGHNT, CDR2 YYREEE (reference sequence). The CDR3 is 14 residues long. This CDR3 reads CASSLYASTDEQFF. CDR3 in DNA: TGTGCCAGCAGCTTGTATGCTAGTACTGATGAGCAGTTCTTC.